This is a list of T cell receptor beta chains from one sample in a study of blood T cells in healthy people across ages. Via MiXCR, TCRdb re-called the 5' RACE reads, giving one row per CDR3 protein. The sample lists more than 800,000 distinct CDR3 sequences, 25% to 35% occurring once. The sequenced sample consisted of blood. All receptors come from a woman older than 75 in good health. The conserved cysteine and the conserved F or W are not part of the CDR3 here.

J,V,CDR3
TRBJ2-3,TRBV30,AWNLQGRDTQY
TRBJ2-4,TRBV28,TSSVPTGAKNIQY
TRBJ1-2,TRBV12-3/TRBV12-4,ASRLAGGYGYT
TRBJ1-5,TRBV24-1,ATSEGASQPQH
TRBJ2-1,TRBV4-1,ASSQALRSNEQF
TRBJ2-3,TRBV27,ASSLRPLRPDTQY
TRBJ2-5,TRBV25-1,ASSEFGFSETQY
NA,TRBV11-2,ASSPPGLAGNNEQY
TRBJ1-5,TRBV20-1,SARDPGRGQPQH
TRBJ2-7,TRBV20-1,SASRFSSGDRSYEQY
TRBJ2-1,TRBV27,ASSLENPSYNEQF
TRBJ1-2,TRBV6-2/TRBV6-3,ASSDRTGTLYGYT
TRBJ2-3,TRBV7-2,ASSLNYRGAQY
TRBJ1-2,TRBV5-1,ASSKGQGLRNGYT
TRBJ1-2,TRBV10-2,ASSRERGSLGNYGYT
TRBJ2-2,TRBV6-2/TRBV6-3,ASSRSGAGERF
TRBJ2-1,TRBV20-1,SVWGASYNEQF
TRBJ1-2,TRBV7-2,ASSPRQGANYGYT
TRBJ2-7,TRBV20-1,SAPGFYEQY
TRBJ1-2,TRBV5-1,ASSAGTYGYT
TRBJ2-7,TRBV4-2,ASSQDFNGPYEQY
TRBJ2-3,TRBV6-2/TRBV6-3,ASSWTSGGNTQY
TRBJ2-7,TRBV7-9,ASSPKGQASSYEQY
TRBJ2-2,TRBV7-9,ASSLLAWGELF
TRBJ2-6,TRBV29-1,SVGKVAGANVLT
NA,TRBV7-9,ASSFAGEDIQY
TRBJ2-3,TRBV18,ASSPGTGSSTDTQY
TRBJ2-1,TRBV14,ASSPHPGQGKYNEQF
TRBJ2-5,TRBV4-3,ASSQDLLAGPETQY
TRBJ1-4,TRBV6-1,ASSQTKGTGDSGKLF
NA,TRBV28,ASRQGSATQY
TRBJ2-1,TRBV28,ASRPGLAGVNEQF